In this sample, the clone carrying this TCR beta chain turned up a few times. Antigen unknown. This record belongs to a study of T-cell memory formation after mild COVID-19. Points from the study as a whole: Proof of SARS-CoV-2 specificity was absent for the second-wave clones that crested on day 37. Contracting clones from day 15 to 85 had balanced CD4/CD8; later expanders favoured CD4+. The pre-infection memory compartment contained some responding clones, suggesting cross-reactive memory joined.

Using constant-segment primers, 5'RACE produced TCR alpha and TCR beta cDNA libraries carrying sample barcodes and UMIs. TCRdb re-called the 5' RACE reads through MiXCR, storing one row per CDR3 protein. Of hundreds of thousands of distinct CDR3 sequences in the sample, around 15% were seen once. The CDR3 is 12 residues long. V shed 7 bases and J 7 bases; nucleotides not matched to a gene: 6. Germline V CDR1 and CDR2: SGHRS, YFSETQ. Sequencing was performed on PBMCs or a T cell subset sorted from them (not recorded which). This rearrangement joins TRBV5-1 to TRBJ2-3, with TRBD1 matching 7 bases. This TCR was recovered from a man aged 18 to 29 who had mild COVID-19 (a few samples of this study predate the infection). Cell type and time point are not known. CDR3 coding DNA: TGCGCCAGCTGGGAGACAGGGCATACGCAGTATTTT. Its translation: CASWETGHTQYF. Variable domain in full (rest from reference TRBV5-1 and TRBJ2-3): KAGVTQTPRYLIKTRGQQVTLSCSPISGHRSVSWYQQTPGQGLQFLFEYFSETQRNKGNFPGRFSGRQFSNSRSEMNVSTLELGDSALYLCASWETGHTQYFGPGTRLTVL.